This paragraph reports one TCR beta chain. In its sample, this clone was seen a few times. Its antigen remains unidentified. Base qualities are missing; no much larger clone stands one base away. The immunoSEQ Assay, a bias-controlled multiplex PCR, was used to amplify TCRbeta CDR3 regions from genomic DNA. Turning to the authors' computational methods: Nucleated cell counts per sample were estimated from amplification of reference gene primers within the assay. Sequence reads were collapsed and filtered to measure the absolute abundance of every unique TCRbeta CDR3 rearrangement. For each sample, productive Simpson clonality was calculated as the square root of Simpson's diversity index across productive rearrangements. Here the immuneACCESS table is served through TCRdb, limited to in-frame sequences with V and J called. Missing clones are a known gap in these copies; in checked studies unresolved V genes cover under half, and the rest lacks a known reason. That table gives V, J and clone size, and the DNA gave D and trimming. The sample yields approximately 250,000 clones; approximately 88% were counted once. The ten largest clones capture roughly a tenth of the sample.

The data stem from a study of blood T cell repertoires in COVID-19 (dated by TCRdb to 2018 to 2020). General notes on the study: Samples from collaborators originated in the United States, Italy and Spain and spanned both the acute and convalescent phases of COVID-19. The prospective study material was composed of cDNA or gDNA derived from T cells, B-cell-depleted T cells, or PBMCs. Deeply sampled blood TCRbeta repertoires from subjects exposed to, actively infected with, or recovered from COVID-19 were included in the dataset. The repertoires were released in a freely available public database meant as a resource for research on the immune response to SARS-CoV-2. The samples were drawn from two sources: the first 160 participants of the ongoing ImmuneRACE study, and 950 to 1,500 subjects contributed by 6 global collaborators. Sample metadata almost always included a de-identified subject ID, COVID-19 status, age in years and sex. Where available, HLA class I and class II types were obtained from metadata supplied by the sample provider rather than from assay-based typing.

Broader findings and caveats from the paper: How much clinical and demographic metadata was included differed by source and by participant, and the metadata was provided uncurated.

V gives up 2 bases and J gives up 0 bases, and the segment between their germline ends measures 9 bases. As encoded in the germline V gene, CDR1 is SNHLY while CDR2 is FYNNEI. The CDR3 runs 15 amino acids, cysteine and phenylalanine included. The entry retains the CDR3 DNA only, 45 bases that are in frame from base 1. In Seattle, one collaborating source enrolled patients while the infection was active and tracked those patients longitudinally over the course of disease. Collaborating institutions collected whole blood in K2EDTA tubes following their own protocols. For TCRbeta analysis, collaborator samples were shipped as frozen whole blood, as isolated PBMCs, or as DNA extracted from either sample type.

Input material: peripheral blood. Recombination linked TRBV2 to TRBJ2-3; TRBD2 might be the D gene, on 5 matching bases. This receptor was identified in a woman in her seventies with COVID-19, enrolled during active disease. The DNA reads as follows: TGTGCCAGCAGTGAACTATCGGGAAGCACAGATACGCAGTATTTT. The resulting protein is CASSELSGSTDTQYF.